The next 9 T cell receptor beta chains were all read from a single sample in a study of T-cell reconstitution after alpha-beta-depleted transplantation in children (TCRdb year 2016). The treatment or condition label of this sample denotes: allogeneic hematopoietic cell transplantation with graft depleted of TCRalphabeta T cells and CD19 B cells. To prepare the library, PCR was applied. Sequencing instrument: Illumina HiSeq 2500. TCR libraries were prepared with molecular barcoding, using unique molecular identifiers to normalize TCRbeta repertoire quantification. The raw public data were reprocessed by TCRdb itself: fastp quality trimming at Q25, MiXCR clonotype calling, in-frame beta chains only. Rows are unified per CDR3 protein, each entry keeping the most common DNA and genes. Here the sample has a few hundred thousand distinct CDR3 sequences; 10% occur a single time. The ten most abundant clones make up approximately 7.6% of the sample.

Sequenced material: PBMCs, taken before TCRalphabeta/CD19-depleted stem cell transplant. Receptor source: a boy under two years old with acute myeloid leukemia, due to receive a stem cell transplant.

This clonotype has a count of ten or more. The CDR3 sequence is CASSQETGWGAQYF. The DNA for the CDR3 is TGCGCCAGCAGCCAAGAGACCGGGTGGGGGGCCCAGTACTTC. This chain uses TRBV4-3 with TRBJ2-5, with a possible D match to TRBD2 (6 bases). From germline, CDR1 is LGHNA and CDR2 YSLEER. CDR3 length: 14 residues. V was pared by 0 bases and J by 9 bases, with 14 bases between.

This clonotype was recorded many times. The chain uses TRBV25-1 and TRBJ2-1; possibly TRBD2 for D (5 bases). From germline, CDR1 is MGHDK and CDR2 SYGVNS. Between the trimmed V and J ends, which lost 4 bases and 5 bases, there was a span of 12 bases. This CDR3 has 14 amino acids. The CDR3 protein is CASSASGRHNEQFF. Written as DNA, the CDR3 is TGTGCCAGCAGTGCTAGTGGGAGACACAATGAGCAGTTCTTC. Variable domain in full (rest from reference TRBV25-1 and TRBJ2-1): EADIYQTPRYLVIGTGKKITLECSQTMGHDKMYWYQQDPGMELHLIHYSYGVNSTEKGDLSSESTVSRIRTEHFPLTLESARPSHTSQYLCASSASGRHNEQFFGPGTRLTVL.

This clonotype was recorded many times. V and J are TRBV29-1 and TRBJ2-7; D is perhaps TRBD1 or TRBD2 (6 bases each). The CDR3 consists of 12 residues. V was pared by 1 base and J by 5 bases, with 9 bases between. Germline V gives CDR1 SQVTM, CDR2 ANQGSEA. The CDR3 DNA reads TGCAGCGTTGAAGGGGGGGCCCACGAGCAGTACTTC. Amino acids: CSVEGGAHEQYF.

This clonotype was counted between two and nine times. J is TRBJ1-1 and V is TRBV7-2, with 9 bases aligning to TRBD1. Per germline, CDR1 SGHTA and CDR2 FQGNSA. The length of the CDR3 is 16 residues. V was clipped by 5 bases and J by 7 bases; unmatched bases: 14. For the CDR3, the DNA is TGTGCCAGCAGCACCCTACAGGGGGCGGCTACTCATGAAGCTTTCTTT. Its translation is CASSTLQGAATHEAFF.

The chain has TRBV20-1 and TRBJ2-2, with D maybe TRBD1 (5 bases). Per the germline V gene, CDR1 is DFQATT and CDR2 is SNEGSKA (reference sequence). This CDR3 is built from 14 residues. V shed 1 base and J shed 7 bases, with 13 bases lying between them. The chain's CDR3 is CSARGARADGELFF. CDR3 in DNA: TGCAGTGCTAGAGGCGCCAGGGCGGACGGGGAGCTGTTTTTT.

This clonotype was seen a few times. J is TRBJ2-2 and V is TRBV18; 7 bases are shared with TRBD1. The CDR3 runs to 16 residues. Germline CDR1 and CDR2: KGHSH and LQKENI. The junction had 8 bases not matched to a gene; V was cut back by 3 bases and J by 4 bases. The CDR3 is CASSPRQGKVTGELFF. CDR3 nucleotides: TGTGCCAGCTCACCGAGACAGGGCAAGGTCACCGGGGAGCTGTTTTTT. The variable domain in full, with the rest retrieved from reference TRBV18 and TRBJ2-2, is NAGVMQNPRHLVRRRGQEARLRCSPMKGHSHVYWYRQLPEEGLKFMVYLQKENIIDESGMPKERFSAEFPKEGPSILRIQQVVRGDSAAYFCASSPRQGKVTGELFFGEGSRLTVL.

This clonotype was counted ten times or more. The chain employs TRBV11-3 and TRBJ2-7, with 7 bases that match TRBD2. CDR3 length: 15 amino acids. With 0 bases clipped from V and 0 bases from J, the junction kept 2 bases outside the gene matches. In germline, CDR1 is SGHNT, CDR2 YENEEA. This CDR3 is CASSLEGGSSYEQYF. The CDR3 region has the DNA TGTGCCAGCAGCTTAGAAGGCGGGAGCTCCTACGAGCAGTACTTC.

Ten or more counts support this clonotype. This chain joins TRBV20-1 and TRBJ1-1, with D perhaps matching TRBD1 (5 bases). Germline CDR1 and CDR2: DFQATT and SNEGSKA (reference sequence). This CDR3 has 12 residues. Trimming removed 6 bases from V and 11 bases from J, with 19 bases in between. CDR3 sequence: CSANPGGLGAFF. In DNA, the CDR3 is TGCAGTGCCAATCCCGGGGGTTTGGGGGCTTTCTTT.

This clonotype was recorded many times. The chain recombines TRBV12-3 or TRBV12-4 with TRBJ2-3; maybe TRBD1 (6 bases). Trimming removed 6 bases at V and 5 bases at J, with 9 bases between. The CDR3 is 12 residues long. For the CDR3, the DNA is TGTGCCAGCAGGCAGGGGAAAGATACGCAGTATTTT. Translated: CASRQGKDTQYF.